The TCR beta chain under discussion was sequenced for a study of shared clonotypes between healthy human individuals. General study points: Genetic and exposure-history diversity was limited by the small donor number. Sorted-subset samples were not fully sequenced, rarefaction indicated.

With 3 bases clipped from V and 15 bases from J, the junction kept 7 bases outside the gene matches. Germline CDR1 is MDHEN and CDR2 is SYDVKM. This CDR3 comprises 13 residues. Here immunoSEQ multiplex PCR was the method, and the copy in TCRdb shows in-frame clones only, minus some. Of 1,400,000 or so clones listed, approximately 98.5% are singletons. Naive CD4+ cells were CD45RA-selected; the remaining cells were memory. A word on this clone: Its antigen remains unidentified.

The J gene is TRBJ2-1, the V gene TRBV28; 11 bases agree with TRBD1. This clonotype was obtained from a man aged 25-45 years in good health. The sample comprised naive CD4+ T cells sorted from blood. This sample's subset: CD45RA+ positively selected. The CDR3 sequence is CASSFDAGTGGFF. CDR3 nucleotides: TGTGCCAGCAGTTTCGATGCCGGGACAGGGGGGTTCTTC.